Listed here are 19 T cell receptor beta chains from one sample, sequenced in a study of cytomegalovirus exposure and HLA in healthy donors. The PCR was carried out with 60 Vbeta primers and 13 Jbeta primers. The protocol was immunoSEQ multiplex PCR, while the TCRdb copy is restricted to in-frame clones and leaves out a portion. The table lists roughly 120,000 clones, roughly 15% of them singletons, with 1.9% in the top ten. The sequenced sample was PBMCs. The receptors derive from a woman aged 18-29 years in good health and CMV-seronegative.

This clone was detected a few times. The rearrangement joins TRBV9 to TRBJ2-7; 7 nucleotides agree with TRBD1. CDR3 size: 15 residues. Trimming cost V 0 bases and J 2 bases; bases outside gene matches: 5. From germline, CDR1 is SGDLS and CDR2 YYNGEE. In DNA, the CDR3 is TGTGCCAGCAGCGTAGCTGGGCAGGGGGCCTACGAGCAGTACTTC. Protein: CASSVAGQGAYEQYF.

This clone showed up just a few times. The CDR3 sequence: CASSWYWGTEIEAFF. In DNA, the CDR3 is TGTGCCAGCAGTTGGTATTGGGGCACTGAAATTGAAGCTTTCTTT. V usage is TRBV28 and J usage is TRBJ1-1, with D possibly being TRBD1 (5 bases). Germline V gives CDR1 MDHEN, CDR2 SYDVKM. The CDR3 is 15 amino acids. Trimming left V 4 bases short and J 7 bases short, with 19 bases between.

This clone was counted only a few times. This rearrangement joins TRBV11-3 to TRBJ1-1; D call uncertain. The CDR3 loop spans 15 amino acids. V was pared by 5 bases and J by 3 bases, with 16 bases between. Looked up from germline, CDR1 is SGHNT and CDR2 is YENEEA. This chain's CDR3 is CASSPRKPRYTEAFF. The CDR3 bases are TGTGCCAGCAGCCCCCGCAAGCCCAGGTACACTGAAGCTTTCTTT.

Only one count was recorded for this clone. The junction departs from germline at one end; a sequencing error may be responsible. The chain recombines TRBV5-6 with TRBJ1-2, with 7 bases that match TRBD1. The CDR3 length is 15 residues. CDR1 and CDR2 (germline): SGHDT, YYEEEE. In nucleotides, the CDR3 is TGTGCCAGCAGCTTTTACAGGGGTGGTAAATATGGCTACACCTTT. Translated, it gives CASSFYRGGKYGYTF.

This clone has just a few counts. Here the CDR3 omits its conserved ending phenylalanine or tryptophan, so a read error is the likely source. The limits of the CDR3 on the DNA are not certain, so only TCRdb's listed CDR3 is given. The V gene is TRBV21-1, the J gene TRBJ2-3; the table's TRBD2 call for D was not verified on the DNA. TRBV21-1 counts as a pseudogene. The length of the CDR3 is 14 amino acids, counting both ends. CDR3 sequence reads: CASTLGGTSGLRLT.

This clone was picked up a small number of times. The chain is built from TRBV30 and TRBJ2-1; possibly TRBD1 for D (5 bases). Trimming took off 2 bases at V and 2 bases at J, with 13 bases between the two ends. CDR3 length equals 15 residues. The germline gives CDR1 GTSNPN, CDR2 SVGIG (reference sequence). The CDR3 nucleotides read TGTGCCTGGAGTTACGCAGGGATTCCCTACAATGAGCAGTTCTTC. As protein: CAWSYAGIPYNEQFF.

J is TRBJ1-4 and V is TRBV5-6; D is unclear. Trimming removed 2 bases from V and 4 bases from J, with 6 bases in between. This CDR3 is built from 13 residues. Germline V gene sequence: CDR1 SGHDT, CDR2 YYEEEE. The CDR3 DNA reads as TGTGCCAGCAGCTTAACAGATAATGAAAAACTGTTTTTT. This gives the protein CASSLTDNEKLFF.

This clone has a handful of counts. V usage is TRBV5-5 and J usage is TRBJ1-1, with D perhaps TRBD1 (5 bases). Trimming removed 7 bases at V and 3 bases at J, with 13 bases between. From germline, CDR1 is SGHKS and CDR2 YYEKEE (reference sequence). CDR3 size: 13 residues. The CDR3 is CASYQGGDTEAFF. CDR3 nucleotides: TGTGCCAGCTACCAGGGTGGGGACACTGAAGCTTTCTTT. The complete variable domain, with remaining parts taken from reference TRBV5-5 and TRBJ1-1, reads DAGVTQSPTHLIKTRGQQVTLRCSPISGHKSVSWYQQVLGQGPQFIFQYYEKEERGRGNFPDRFSARQFPNYSSELNVNALLLGDSALYLCASYQGGDTEAFFGQGTRLTVV.

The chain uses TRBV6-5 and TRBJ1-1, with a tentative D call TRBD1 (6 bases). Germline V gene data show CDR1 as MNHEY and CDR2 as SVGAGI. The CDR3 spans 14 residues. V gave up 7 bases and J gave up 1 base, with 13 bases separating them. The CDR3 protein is CASTPQGRNTEAFF. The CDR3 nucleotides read TGTGCCAGCACCCCGCAGGGGAGGAACACTGAAGCTTTCTTT.

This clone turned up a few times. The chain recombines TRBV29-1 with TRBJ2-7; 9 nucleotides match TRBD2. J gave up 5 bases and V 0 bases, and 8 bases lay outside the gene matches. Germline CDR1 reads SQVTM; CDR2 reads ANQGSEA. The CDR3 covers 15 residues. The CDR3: CSVEDVAGGPNEQYF. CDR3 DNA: TGCAGCGTTGAAGATGTGGCGGGAGGGCCGAACGAGCAGTACTTC.

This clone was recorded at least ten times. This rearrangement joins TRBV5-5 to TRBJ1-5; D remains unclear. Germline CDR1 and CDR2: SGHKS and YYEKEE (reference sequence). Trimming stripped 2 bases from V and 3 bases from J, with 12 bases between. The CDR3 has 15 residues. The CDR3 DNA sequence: TGTGCCAGCAGCTTTGAGGCGGGCTACAATCAGCCCCAGCATTTT. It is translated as CASSFEAGYNQPQHF.

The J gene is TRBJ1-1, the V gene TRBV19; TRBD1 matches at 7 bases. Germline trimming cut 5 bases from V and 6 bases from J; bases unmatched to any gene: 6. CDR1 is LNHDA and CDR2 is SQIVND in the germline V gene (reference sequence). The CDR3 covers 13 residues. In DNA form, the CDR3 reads TGTGCCAGTAGTGAACAGGGGATCTCTGAAGCTTTCTTT. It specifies CASSEQGISEAFF.

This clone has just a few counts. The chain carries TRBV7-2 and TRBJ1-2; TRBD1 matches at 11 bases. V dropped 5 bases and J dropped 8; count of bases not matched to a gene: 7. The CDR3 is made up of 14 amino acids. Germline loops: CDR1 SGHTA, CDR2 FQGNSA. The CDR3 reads CASSPGQGAWGYTF. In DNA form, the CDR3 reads TGTGCCAGCAGCCCCGGACAGGGGGCGTGGGGCTACACCTTC.

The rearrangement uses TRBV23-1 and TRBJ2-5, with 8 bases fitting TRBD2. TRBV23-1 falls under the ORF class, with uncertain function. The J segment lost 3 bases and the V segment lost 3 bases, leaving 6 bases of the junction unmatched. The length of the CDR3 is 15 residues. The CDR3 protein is CASSHPGLAEETQYF. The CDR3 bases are TGCGCCAGCAGTCACCCCGGACTAGCCGAAGAGACCCAGTACTTC.

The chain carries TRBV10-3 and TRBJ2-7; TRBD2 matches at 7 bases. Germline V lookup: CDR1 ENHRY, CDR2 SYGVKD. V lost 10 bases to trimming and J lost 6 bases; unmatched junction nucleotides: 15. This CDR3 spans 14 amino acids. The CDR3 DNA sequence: TGTGCCACGGGGGGTAGCGCGGAAGGCCGCGAGCAGTACTTC. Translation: CATGGSAEGREQYF.

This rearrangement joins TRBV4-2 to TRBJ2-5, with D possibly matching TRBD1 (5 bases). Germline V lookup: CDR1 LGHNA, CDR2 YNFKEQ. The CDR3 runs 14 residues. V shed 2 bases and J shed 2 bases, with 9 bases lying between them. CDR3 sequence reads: CASSQKTAQETQYF. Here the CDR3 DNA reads TGTGCCAGCAGCCAAAAGACAGCTCAAGAGACCCAGTACTTC.

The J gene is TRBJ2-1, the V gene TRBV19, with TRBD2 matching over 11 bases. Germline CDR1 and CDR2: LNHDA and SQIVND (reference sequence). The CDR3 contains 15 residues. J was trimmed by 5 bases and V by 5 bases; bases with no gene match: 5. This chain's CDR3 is CASSFSGRGNNEQFF. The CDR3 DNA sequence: TGTGCCAGTAGTTTTAGCGGGAGGGGGAACAATGAGCAGTTCTTC.

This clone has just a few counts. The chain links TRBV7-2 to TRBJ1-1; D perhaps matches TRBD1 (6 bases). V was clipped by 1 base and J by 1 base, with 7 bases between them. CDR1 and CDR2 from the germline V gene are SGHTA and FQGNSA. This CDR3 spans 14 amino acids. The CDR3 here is CASSLVGGNTEAFF. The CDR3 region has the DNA TGTGCCAGCAGCTTAGTAGGGGGGAACACTGAAGCTTTCTTT.

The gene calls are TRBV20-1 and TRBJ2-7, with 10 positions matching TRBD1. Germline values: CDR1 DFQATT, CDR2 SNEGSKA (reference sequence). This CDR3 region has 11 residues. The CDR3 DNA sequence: TGCAGCGCGGACAGGGGGTACGAGCAGTACTTC. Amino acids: CSADRGYEQYF.